These 26 T cell receptor beta chains were all obtained from the same sample, sequenced in a study of blood T cells in healthy people across ages. A second PCR, run for about 7 to 11 cycles, used a sample-barcoded 5' primer plus a J-beta primer mix. TCRdb itself ran the 5' RACE reads through MiXCR, one entry per CDR3 protein. The data show 790,000 or so distinct CDR3 sequences, with about 61% seen just once and under 30% held by the top ten. Sequencing was carried out using blood. The receptors derive from a man aged 40-55 years in good health.

The chain joins TRBV5-1 to TRBJ2-5; TRBD2 matches 12 bases. CDR1 is SGHRS, CDR2 YFSETQ, per germline. The CDR3 consists of 18 residues. V gave up 0 bases and J gave up 4 bases; unmatched junction bases: 10. CDR3 in amino acids: CASSLVSLAGGPRETQYF. The CDR3 DNA follows: TGCGCCAGCAGCTTGGTATCACTAGCGGGGGGACCGCGAGAGACCCAGTACTTC.

This clonotype was picked up a small number of times. The gene calls are TRBV10-3 and TRBJ2-1; D is ambiguous. Trimming took off 2 bases at V and 9 bases at J, with 11 bases between the two ends. The CDR3 sequence is 13 residues long. Germline CDR1 and CDR2: ENHRY and SYGVKD. The CDR3 DNA reads as TGTGCCATCAGTGAGCTCAACAGCTTTGAGCAGTTCTTC. It codes for CAISELNSFEQFF.

In this sample, this clonotype turned up once. J is TRBJ1-6 and V is TRBV2; D is ambiguous. With 3 bases removed from V and 7 bases from J, the gap between germline ends came to 10 bases. CDR3 length: 14 residues. The germline V gene encodes CDR1 SNHLY and CDR2 FYNNEI. The DNA for the CDR3 is TGTGCCAGCAGTGAGAACAGCTGGAATTCACCCCTCCACTTT. This gives the protein CASSENSWNSPLHF.

In its sample, this clonotype was seen once. The chain couples TRBV5-1 to TRBJ2-7, with D perhaps given as TRBD1 or TRBD2 (5 bases each). There are 15 residues in the CDR3. Germline lookup yields CDR1 SGHRS and CDR2 YFSETQ. Between the trimmed V and J ends, which lost 4 bases and 0 bases, there was a span of 14 bases. The CDR3 sequence is CASSPTPGSSYEQYF. Written as DNA, the CDR3 is TGCGCCAGCAGCCCAACCCCAGGGAGCTCCTACGAGCAGTACTTC.

This clonotype was observed a handful of times. The genes are TRBV28 and TRBJ2-3; 8 bases map to TRBD2. Germline V gives CDR1 MDHEN, CDR2 SYDVKM. This CDR3 region has 14 residues. The CDR3 DNA is TGTGCTCACAGCGGAGCGGGAGCGGTAGATACGCAGTATTTT. Its translation is CAHSGAGAVDTQYF. Variable domain in full (rest from reference TRBV28 and TRBJ2-3): DVKVTQSSRYLVKRTGEKVFLECVQDMDHENMFWYRQDPGLGLRLIYFSYDVKMKEKGDIPEGYSVSREKKERFSLILESASTNQTSMYLCAHSGAGAVDTQYFGPGTRLTVL.

This clonotype showed up many times. This chain joins TRBV12-3 or TRBV12-4 and TRBJ2-4; 10 nucleotides line up with TRBD1. This CDR3 has 14 residues. Losses at the gene ends were 5 bases for V and 6 bases for J; bases not matched to a gene: 4. CDR3 residues: CASSPRTGGNIQYF. The CDR3 nucleotides read TGTGCCAGCAGTCCAAGGACAGGGGGAAACATTCAGTACTTC.

This clonotype was seen a few times. This chain connects TRBV29-1 to TRBJ2-1, with 7 bases that match TRBD1. The CDR3 runs 12 residues. The ends lost 6 bases at V and 12 bases at J; junction bases unmatched: 11. Germline-derived CDR1 and CDR2 are SQVTM and ANQGSEA. CDR3 amino acids: CSVGQAPSPQFF. The CDR3 nucleotides are TGCAGCGTAGGACAGGCGCCCTCCCCGCAGTTCTTC.

The chain employs TRBV4-1 and TRBJ2-7; no clear D. The CDR3 runs to 14 residues. Germline loops: CDR1 MGHRA, CDR2 YSYEKL. Trimming removed 3 bases from V and 1 base from J, with 10 bases in between. This CDR3 is CASSHGQESYEQYF. CDR3 in DNA: TGCGCCAGCAGCCATGGGCAGGAGTCCTACGAGCAGTACTTC.

The table lists this clonotype with a few counts. V gene TRBV9 combines with J gene TRBJ2-3; TRBD2 agrees at 8 bases. Per germline, CDR1 SGDLS and CDR2 YYNGEE. The CDR3 is 16 residues long. The V gene end was trimmed by 0 bases and the J gene end by 2 bases; junction bases not matched to a gene: 5. CDR3 amino acids: CASSVAAGDNTDTQYF. For the CDR3, the DNA is TGTGCCAGCAGCGTAGCAGCGGGGGATAACACAGATACGCAGTATTTT.

V and J are TRBV5-1 and TRBJ2-3; D is possibly TRBD1 (6 bases). The CDR3 covers 16 residues. CDR1 is SGHRS, CDR2 YFSETQ, per germline. Trimming removed 1 base at V and 6 bases at J, with 18 bases between. As DNA, the CDR3 is TGCGCCAGCAGCTTGCCCCTAAACAGGGATTTCGATACGCAGTATTTT. This gives the protein CASSLPLNRDFDTQYF.

The rearrangement uses TRBV29-1 and TRBJ2-7, with TRBD2 identical over 14 bases. The CDR3 spans 18 residues. CDR1 is SQVTM and CDR2 is ANQGSEA in the germline V gene. V dropped 6 bases and J dropped 3; count of bases not matched to a gene: 16. Here the CDR3 DNA reads TGCAGCGTAATAGGGACTAGCGGGAGCAGCCGGATAAGCTACGAGCAGTACTTC. It translates to CSVIGTSGSSRISYEQYF.

This clonotype has just a few counts. V and J are TRBV12-3 or TRBV12-4 and TRBJ2-1, with D uncertain. The CDR3 runs 14 residues. With 2 bases removed from V and 8 bases from J, the gap between germline ends came to 13 bases. The CDR3 nucleotides read TGTGCCAGCAGTTTATCGGGCTTGGGCTATGAGCAGTTCTTC. This sequence encodes CASSLSGLGYEQFF.

The chain combines TRBV11-3 with TRBJ2-1; weak D call: TRBD1 (6 bases). Germline V gene data show CDR1 as SGHNT and CDR2 as YENEEA. The CDR3 is 17 residues long. Trimming removed 10 bases from V and 6 bases from J, with 28 bases in between. The CDR3 is CANLPTGVDFRINEQFF. The CDR3 DNA reads as TGTGCCAACTTACCGACAGGCGTTGATTTTAGAATCAATGAGCAGTTCTTC.

The rearrangement uses TRBV12-5 and TRBJ2-3; no clear D. The CDR3 totals 14 residues. The germline CDR1 and CDR2 sequences are LGHNT and FRNRAP. The V and J ends lost 5 bases and 0 bases respectively, with 9 bases between them. CDR3 bases: TGTGCTAGTGGTGTGGACGGGAGCACAGATACGCAGTATTTT. Amino acids: CASGVDGSTDTQYF.

This clonotype was observed at least ten times. The J gene is TRBJ2-7, the V gene TRBV27; weak D call: TRBD2 (6 bases). Germline assignment: CDR1 MNHEY and CDR2 SMNVEV (reference sequence). V was shortened by 7 bases and J by 3 bases, with 19 bases between the two germline ends. The length of the CDR3 is 15 residues. The CDR3 here is CASIFSTGGNYEQYF. CDR3 coding DNA: TGTGCCAGCATCTTCAGTACTGGGGGGAACTACGAGCAGTACTTC.

This sequence joins TRBV28 and TRBJ1-2; D not certain. There are 13 residues in the CDR3. Trimming took off 3 bases at V and 7 bases at J, with 12 bases between the two ends. Looked up from germline, CDR1 is MDHEN and CDR2 is SYDVKM. CDR3 sequence (DNA): TGTGCCAGCAGTTTCGAGCAGTGGGGTGGCTACACCTTC. It translates to CASSFEQWGGYTF.

The table lists this clonotype with a count of one. This chain joins TRBV12-3 or TRBV12-4 and TRBJ1-2, with D maybe TRBD1 (6 bases). V was clipped by 6 bases and J by 8 bases, with 19 bases between them. The CDR3 has 14 amino acids. The CDR3 region has the DNA TGTGCCAGCAGCCAGAGAACAGGGAATGTAGGCTACACCTTC. It translates to CASSQRTGNVGYTF.

The rearrangement links TRBV2 to TRBJ2-7; perhaps TRBD2 as D (5 bases). Deletions cut 4 bases from V and 3 bases from J, with 10 bases between. CDR3 size: 13 residues. Germline V gene data show CDR1 as SNHLY and CDR2 as FYNNEI. The CDR3 protein is CASSGDGGYEQYF. The CDR3, as DNA: TGTGCCAGCAGTGGAGACGGAGGCTACGAGCAGTACTTC.

This chain joins TRBV29-1 and TRBJ2-5, with D tentatively TRBD1 (5 bases). The CDR3 covers 15 residues. Germline V gene sequence: CDR1 SQVTM, CDR2 ANQGSEA. Trimming took 4 bases from V and 0 from J, leaving 15 bases between them. CDR3 protein: CSVGQGSAYQETQYF. CDR3 sequence (DNA): TGCAGCGTTGGCCAGGGATCAGCGTACCAAGAGACCCAGTACTTC.

The chain links TRBV15 to TRBJ2-1; no clear D. The CDR3 consists of 16 residues. The germline CDR1 and CDR2 sequences are LNHNV and YYDKDF (reference sequence). V was cut by 1 base and J by 4 bases, with 14 bases left in between. CDR3 coding DNA: TGTGCCACCAGCAGAGGGTTAGGCGGAATGTACAATGAGCAGTTCTTC. Its protein is CATSRGLGGMYNEQFF.

The V call is TRBV11-2, the J call TRBJ2-3; D ambiguous. This CDR3 is 14 amino acids long. V was trimmed by 1 base and J by 8 bases, leaving 13 bases between them. Germline assignment: CDR1 SGHAT and CDR2 FQNNGV. CDR3 loop: CASSLARGFGTQYF. The CDR3 DNA is TGTGCCAGCAGCTTAGCGCGTGGCTTCGGTACGCAGTATTTT.

The chain couples TRBV5-1 to TRBJ1-5; no clear D. The germline V gene has CDR1 SGHRS and CDR2 YFSETQ. The V gene lost 4 bases and the J gene lost 1 base, with 9 bases spanning the gap. The CDR3 spans 14 residues. CDR3 nucleotides: TGCGCCAGCAGCCCGATCGGGAGCAATCAGCCCCAGCATTTT. Translation: CASSPIGSNQPQHF.

This clonotype turned up a few times. This chain uses TRBV6-2 or TRBV6-3 with TRBJ1-1; D is unclear. Trimming removed 6 bases from V and 3 bases from J, with 11 bases in between. Per germline, CDR1 MNHEY and CDR2 SVGEGT. This CDR3 contains 13 residues. CDR3 coding DNA: TGTGCCAGCAGCTGGGCTCGGGACACTGAAGCTTTCTTT. As protein: CASSWARDTEAFF.

This sequence joins TRBV12-5 and TRBJ2-1, with a weak D call TRBD2 (6 bases). The CDR3 is made up of 15 amino acids. The ends were cut back, 7 bases at V and 0 bases at J, with 13 bases in the middle. The germline V gene has CDR1 LGHNT and CDR2 FRNRAP. CDR3 region: CASDPSASSYNEQFF. The CDR3 region has the DNA TGTGCTAGTGACCCTAGCGCGAGCTCCTACAATGAGCAGTTCTTC.

The V and J genes are TRBV18 and TRBJ2-5; D perhaps matches TRBD2 (6 bases). V lost 3 bases and J 11 bases, leaving 19 bases between the germline ends. The CDR3 has 14 residues. Germline loops: CDR1 KGHSH, CDR2 LQKENI. CDR3: CASSPGQGTREQYF. CDR3 DNA sequence: TGTGCCAGCTCACCTGGGCAGGGCACTCGGGAGCAGTACTTC.

This clonotype occurred a few times. The CDR3 nucleotides read TGTGCCACCAGTGACACCGACAGGTACGAGCAGTACTTC. Translating gives CATSDTDRYEQYF. The J gene is TRBJ2-7, the V gene TRBV24-1; weak D call: TRBD1 (6 bases). CDR3 length: 13 residues. Germline CDR1 reads KGHDR; CDR2 reads SFDVKD. The V and J ends lost 4 bases and 4 bases respectively, with 10 bases between them.